These T cell receptor beta chains were read from a single sample in a study of beta chain features in type 1 diabetes. Generated by immunoSEQ multiplex PCR, the TCRdb table keeps only in-frame clones and is missing some. The sample yields almost 350,000 clones, roughly a fifth seen once. What was sequenced was naive CD4+ T cells from blood. The receptors shown here come from a woman younger than 30 in good health. Each CDR3 is given with its conserved first and last residue. The order of the fields is D gene, J gene, V gene, clone size, CDR3 DNA, CDR3 protein. The D gene is left open where the match is weak. Some rows mark clone size as missing; the rest say once, few, many or name a class of expanded clone.

D: .; J: TRBJ2-1; V: TRBV11-3; size: few; DNA: TGTGCCAGCTCTAGGGACAACAACAATGAGCAGTTCTTC; CDR3: CASSRDNNNEQFF
D: TRBD1; J: TRBJ2-7; V: TRBV19; size: few; DNA: TGTGCCAGTAGCCGGGACAGAACCTACGAGCAGTACTTC; CDR3: CASSRDRTYEQYF
D: TRBD1; J: TRBJ2-7; V: TRBV5-4; size: few; DNA: TGTGCCAGCAGCGGGACAGGGGCCGGCGAGCAGTACTTC; CDR3: CASSGTGAGEQYF
D: .; J: TRBJ2-7; V: TRBV6-6; size: .; DNA: TGTGCCAGCACCCAATACAGGGGAGGCGACTACGAGCAGTACTTC; CDR3: CASTQYRGGDYEQYF
D: TRBD2; J: TRBJ2-7; V: TRBV30; size: few; DNA: TGTGCCTGGGGGACTAGCGGGGGGTACGAGCAGTACTTC; CDR3: CAWGTSGGYEQYF
D: .; J: TRBJ2-5; V: TRBV10-3; size: once; DNA: TGTGCCATCAGGGCCCAAGAGACCCAGTACTTC; CDR3: CAIRAQETQYF
D: .; J: TRBJ1-2; V: TRBV6-5; size: few; DNA: TGTGCCAGCAGTTACTCGGGGGCAGAAGGCTACACCTTC; CDR3: CASSYSGAEGYTF
D: TRBD1; J: TRBJ2-7; V: TRBV13; size: .; DNA: TGTGCCAGCAGCTCAAGACAGGGTAGCTACGAGCAGTACTTC; CDR3: CASSSRQGSYEQYF
D: .; J: TRBJ1-1; V: TRBV5-1; size: .; DNA: TGCGCCAGCAGCTCTGCGAAGACTGAAGCTTTCTTT; CDR3: CASSSAKTEAFF
D: TRBD1; J: TRBJ2-1; V: TRBV13; size: .; DNA: TGTGCCAGCAGCACTTACAGGGGCCCCTCCTACAATGAGCAGTTCTTC; CDR3: CASSTYRGPSYNEQFF
D: .; J: TRBJ1-1; V: TRBV2; size: .; DNA: TGTGCCAGCAGTGTGAACAGCATGAACACTGAAGCTTTCTTT; CDR3: CASSVNSMNTEAFF
D: .; J: TRBJ2-2; V: TRBV9; size: few; DNA: TGTGCCAGCAGCGTAGTCGGGAACACCGGGGAGCTGTTTTTT; CDR3: CASSVVGNTGELFF
D: .; J: TRBJ1-5; V: TRBV29-1; size: .; DNA: TGCAGCGTTGCAGGGGAAAACAATCAGCCCCAGCATTTT; CDR3: CSVAGENNQPQHF
D: TRBD2; J: TRBJ2-1; V: TRBV9; size: .; DNA: TGTGCCAGCAGCGTGCCTAGCGGGGGGATAATCGGTGAGCAGTTCTTC; CDR3: CASSVPSGGIIGEQFF
D: .; J: TRBJ2-3; V: TRBV10-1; size: few; DNA: TGCGCCAGCAGTGTTGGCCAATCCGATACGCAGTATTTT; CDR3: CASSVGQSDTQYF
D: .; J: TRBJ2-1; V: TRBV6-6; size: .; DNA: TGTGCCAGCAGCGAAGACTATAAGGGGCAGTTCTTC; CDR3: CASSEDYKGQFF